The 20 T cell receptor beta chains given below trace back to one sample, sequenced in a study of tissue T cells after allogeneic stem cell transplantation. Sequencing was performed with immunoSEQ multiplex PCR; in TCRdb, only in-frame clones are kept and a portion is missing. The repertoire holds about 48,000 clones, with 65% to 85% as singletons. Sequenced sample: sorted cells pooled from one or two spleens. The receptors derive from a pool of C57BL/6 mice in good health.

Turning to this clone: Gene names follow the mouse nomenclature. From the germline J gene comes the end of the CDR3, since the read stops 1 residue before it. V usage is TRBV5 and J usage is TRBJ1-6; 7 bases fit TRBD1. TRBJ1-6 is annotated as an ORF whose role is uncertain. V shed 0 bases and J 4 bases; nucleotides not matched to a gene: 3. There are 16 residues in the CDR3. Germline V gene sequence: CDR1 LGHNA, CDR2 YNLKQL (reference sequence). CDR3 DNA, as far as it was read: TGTGCCAGCAGCCAAGATCGACAGGGTTATAATTCGCCCCTCTAC. Residues: CASSQDRQGYNSPLY. From start to end, the CDR3 is CASSQDRQGYNSPLYF.

As regards this clone: The genes are named according to mouse. Read data end 1 residue before the CDR3 end; the end is taken from the germline J gene. The chain uses TRBV12-1 and TRBJ2-4; D gene ambiguous. The V gene's germline CDR1 is SGHSN and CDR2 HYEKVE. This CDR3 comprises 14 residues. V lost 2 bases and J 2 bases, leaving 10 bases between the germline ends. CDR3 protein: CASSPPEDQNTLYF. CDR3 bases read: TGTGCCAGCTCTCCTCCGGAGGATCAAAACACCTTGTAC.

With regard to this clone: Gene names and germline refer to mouse. The read ends 1 residue before the CDR3 terminus; that terminus is restored from the germline J gene. This chain links TRBV1 with TRBJ2-1, with 7 bases aligning to TRBD2. Germline V gene data show CDR1 as NSQYPW and CDR2 as LRSPGD (reference sequence). This CDR3 has 14 amino acids. The junction had 4 bases not matched to a gene; V was cut back by 4 bases and J by 4 bases. The covered CDR3 bases are TGCACCTGCAGTGAATGGGGGGAATATGCTGAGCAGTTC. It codes for CTCSEWGEYAEQF. The entire CDR3 is CTCSEWGEYAEQFF.

As to this clone: Gene labels here are mouse ones. Read coverage stops 1 residue before the CDR3 terminus; the germline J gene supplies the remainder. The chain uses TRBV3 and TRBJ2-3; 8 bases fit TRBD2. V shed 2 bases, J shed 4 bases, and the junction held 2 bases outside the gene matches. From germline, CDR1 is SNHLY and CDR2 FYNGKV (reference sequence). CDR3 length: 14 residues. CDR3 loop: CASSLMGGTETLYF. The part of the CDR3 DNA that was read is TGTGCCAGCAGCTTAATGGGGGGGACAGAAACGCTGTAT.

Remarks on this clone: Here the gene names and germline are mouse. The read comes to an end 1 residue before the CDR3 does, leaving the germline J gene to fill in the end. Distinct nucleotide sequences in the sample also encode this CDR3. The chain combines TRBV19 with TRBJ2-7; 7 positions agree with TRBD2. The CDR3 consists of 14 residues. After removal of 0 bases from V and 2 bases from J, the junction contained 2 bases not matched to a gene. Germline CDR1 is FNHDT and CDR2 is SITEND (reference sequence). The CDR3 region is CASSIGTGTYEQYF. The sequenced CDR3 bases are TGTGCCAGCAGTATAGGGACTGGCACCTATGAACAGTAC.

This clone has a handful of counts. The genes are named according to mouse. The read terminates 1 residue ahead of where the CDR3 ends, so the germline J gene completes it. This chain joins TRBV16 and TRBJ2-7; 12 bases map to TRBD2. CDR3 length: 14 residues. Germline assignment: CDR1 SGHSA and CDR2 FRNQAP. With 5 bases clipped from V and 4 bases from J, the junction kept 3 bases outside the gene matches. CDR3 DNA (partial): TGTGCAAGCAGCGCCGGGACTGGGGGGTATGAACAGTAC. It codes for CASSAGTGGYEQY. The CDR3 in full is CASSAGTGGYEQYF.

On this clone: Gene names and germline refer to mouse. Coverage ceases 1 residue before the CDR3 finishes, and the germline J gene fills in the end. This chain connects TRBV16 to TRBJ2-2; 8 positions agree with TRBD2. J gave up 0 bases and V 0 bases, and 9 bases lay outside the gene matches. Germline CDR1 and CDR2: SGHSA and FRNQAP. This CDR3 is built from 19 residues. CDR3 sequence: CASSLDYRWGASNTGQLYF. Partial CDR3 DNA: TGTGCAAGCAGCTTAGATTACCGCTGGGGGGCGTCAAACACCGGGCAGCTCTAC.

This clone was seen more than once but under ten times. Any gene name here is a mouse gene name. The CDR3 end falls 1 residue outside the read, so it is completed with the germline J gene. The chain carries TRBV29 and TRBJ2-7; 7 nucleotides align to TRBD1. CDR3 length: 13 amino acids. The germline gives CDR1 MSHET, CDR2 SYDVDS. Trimming removed 3 bases from V and 6 bases from J; junction bases left unmatched: 5. The covered CDR3 bases are TGTGCTAGCAGTTTGGACAGGTTGGGTGAACAGTAC. This encodes CASSLDRLGEQY. The whole CDR3 is CASSLDRLGEQYF.

This clone has only a few counts. All gene names here are mouse names. The read gets to within 1 residue of the CDR3 end, and the germline J gene fills in the rest. The chain recombines TRBV3 with TRBJ1-3; weak D call: TRBD1 (5 bases). The CDR3 length is 15 residues. CDR1 and CDR2 (germline): SNHLY, FYNGKV (reference sequence). V lost 6 bases, J lost 0 bases, and 12 bases lay in between. The sequenced part of the CDR3 DNA is TGTGCCAGCAGTCTAGAGGGGAATTCTGGAAATACGCTCTAT. Protein product: CASSLEGNSGNTLY. The entire CDR3 protein is CASSLEGNSGNTLYF.

This clone was seen only a few times. The gene names here belong to mouse. The read is 1 residue too short to cover the CDR3 end, so that end is filled in from the germline J gene. V and J are TRBV12-1 and TRBJ1-3; D is undetermined. Deletions cut 4 bases from V and 5 bases from J, with 8 bases between. Germline assignment: CDR1 SGHSN and CDR2 HYEKVE. CDR3 size: 12 residues. The CDR3 bases that were read are TGTGCCAGCTCCGCGGACCGAAATACGCTCTAT. Its translation: CASSADRNTLY. The whole CDR3 is CASSADRNTLYF.

A note on this clone: Gene names are mouse gene names. The missing CDR3 end, 1 residue past where the read stops, is filled in from the germline J gene. This chain joins TRBV1 and TRBJ2-3; D uncertain. The CDR3 consists of 13 residues. Between the trimmed V and J ends, which lost 3 bases and 0 bases, there was a span of 4 bases. Germline V gene lookup returns CDR1 NSQYPW and CDR2 LRSPGD (reference sequence). The covered CDR3 bases are TGCACCTGCAGTGCTTCCAGTGCAGAAACGCTGTAT. Translating it yields CTCSASSAETLY. The full CDR3 sequence reads CTCSASSAETLYF.

As for this clone: Mouse names are used for the genes. The read ends 1 residue shy of where the CDR3 ends; the end is completed using the germline J gene. The chain has TRBV17 and TRBJ2-7, with 11 bases fitting TRBD2. Trimming removed 6 bases from V and 9 bases from J; junction bases left unmatched: 1. This CDR3 has 11 residues. Germline V lookup: CDR1 MNHDT, CDR2 YYDKIL. The CDR3 region is CASRDWGAQYF. The sequenced CDR3 bases are TGTGCTAGCAGGGACTGGGGGGCACAGTAC.

A remark on this clone: Gene names and germline match the mouse. The read finishes 1 residue shy of the CDR3 end, and the germline J gene is used to complete it. The chain has TRBV13-2 and TRBJ2-2; the match to TRBD2 covers 7 bases. CDR1 and CDR2 from the germline V gene are NNHNN and SYGAGS (reference sequence). CDR3 length: 16 residues. With V trimmed by 5 bases and J by 2 bases, 9 bases remained unmatched. CDR3 DNA, as far as it was read: TGTGCCAGCGGCCCCGTACTGGGGAGGAACACCGGGCAGCTCTAC. It translates to CASGPVLGRNTGQLY. The whole CDR3 region reads CASGPVLGRNTGQLYF.

As to this clone: Here the gene names and germline are mouse. The read halts 1 residue ahead of the CDR3 end, with the missing end drawn from the germline J gene. The V and J genes are TRBV13-3 and TRBJ1-6; D is uncertain. TRBJ1-6 is an ORF; its function is uncertain. The germline V and J ends were trimmed by 0 bases and 2 bases, with 6 bases remaining between them. Per the germline V gene, CDR1 is NNHDY and CDR2 is SYVADS. There are 15 residues in the CDR3. This CDR3 reads CASSDANTYNSPLYF. CDR3 DNA, as far as it was read: TGTGCCAGCAGTGATGCTAATACCTATAATTCGCCCCTCTAC.

Of note for this clone: Gene names denote mouse genes. From the germline J gene comes the end of the CDR3, since the read stops 1 residue before it. The chain carries TRBV3 and TRBJ2-7; tentatively, D is TRBD2 (6 bases). CDR3 length equals 12 residues. With 2 bases removed from V and 5 bases from J, the gap between germline ends came to 7 bases. Germline-derived CDR1 and CDR2 are SNHLY and FYNGKV (reference sequence). The CDR3 DNA, read in part, is TGTGCCAGCAGCTTACCTGGGGATGAACAGTAC. It is translated as CASSLPGDEQY. From start to end, the CDR3 is CASSLPGDEQYF.

A word on this clone: Here the gene names and germline are mouse. Sequencing ends 1 residue short of the CDR3 end; the germline J gene provides the rest. The chain joins TRBV4 to TRBJ2-5, with 8 bases matching TRBD1. V was pared by 4 bases and J by 4 bases, with 4 bases of the junction left unmatched. CDR3 size: 14 residues. Germline V gene lookup returns CDR1 LGHDT and CDR2 YNNKQL (reference sequence). The CDR3 loop is CASSSTGAKDTQYF. CDR3 DNA, as far as it was read: TGTGCCAGCAGCTCGACAGGGGCGAAAGACACCCAGTAC.

Remarks on this clone: Gene names and germline refer to mouse. The CDR3 extends 1 residue past the end of the read, so its final part is completed from the germline J gene. The chain links TRBV13-3 to TRBJ2-1; 7 nucleotides match TRBD1. V gave up 5 bases and J gave up 5 bases; unmatched junction bases: 1. This CDR3 has 12 residues. CDR1 is NNHDY, CDR2 SYVADS, per germline. CDR3 bases read: TGTGCCAGCAGGGACAGGAATGCTGAGCAGTTC. It is translated as CASRDRNAEQF. The full CDR3 sequence reads CASRDRNAEQFF.

Of note for this clone: Gene labels here are mouse ones. CDR3 amino acids: CASSQQHQNTLYF. CDR3 DNA, as far as it was read: TGTGCCAGCAGCCAACAGCATCAAAACACCTTGTAC. The gene calls are TRBV3 and TRBJ2-4; D gene ambiguous. The read terminates 1 residue ahead of where the CDR3 ends, so the germline J gene completes it. The CDR3 is made up of 13 amino acids. The V end was cut by 5 bases, the J end by 2 bases, with 8 bases between. Germline loops: CDR1 SNHLY, CDR2 FYNGKV (reference sequence).

A word on this clone: Germline and genes: mouse. The read is 1 residue too short to cover the CDR3 end, so that end is filled in from the germline J gene. The J gene is TRBJ1-1, the V gene TRBV19, with TRBD1 matching over 7 bases. Trimming cost V 4 bases and J 4 bases; bases outside gene matches: 4. There are 13 residues in the CDR3. The germline gives CDR1 FNHDT, CDR2 SITEND (reference sequence). The DNA read from the CDR3 is TGTGCCAGCAGTCCGGGACAGAGCACAGAAGTCTTC. It translates to CASSPGQSTEVF. The whole CDR3 sequence reads CASSPGQSTEVFF.

Notes on this clone: The listed genes are named as in mouse. Read coverage stops 1 residue before the CDR3 terminus; the germline J gene supplies the remainder. The V gene is TRBV13-3, the J gene TRBJ1-2; a possible D gene is TRBD1 (5 bases). CDR3 length equals 13 residues. The germline V gene has CDR1 NNHDY and CDR2 SYVADS. The V and J ends lost 3 bases and 2 bases respectively, with 8 bases between them. CDR3 DNA (partial): TGTGCCAGCAGTGTCCAGGGCAACTCCGACTACACC. This translates into CASSVQGNSDYT. The full CDR3 is CASSVQGNSDYTF.